Listed below are T cell receptor beta chains from one sample, sequenced in a study of T cell clonotyping in hematopoietic cell transplantation. TCRdb's table, derived via immunoSEQ multiplex PCR, lists solely in-frame clones and lacks some. The table has tens of thousands of clones, about four fifths seen once. The sample in question was peripheral blood mononuclear cells, obtained before stem cell transplant. The source of these receptors is a man in his 60s with myelodysplastic syndrome. Some clones in this sample may be carry-over from other donors' samples. CDR3s include the opening cysteine and the closing phenylalanine or tryptophan. A D gene is named only where the DNA matches it firmly. Clone size is given for some rows only: seen once, a few or many times, or a class if the clone is expanded.

d_call clone_size j_call v_call cdr3_aa cdr3_nt
- - TRBJ2-5 TRBV5-6 CASSLGGRETQYF TGTGCCAGCAGCTTGGGTGGGAGGGAGACCCAGTACTTC
- - TRBJ2-3 TRBV5-6 CASSAALSAGSTDTQYF TGTGCCAGCAGCGCTGCGCTCTCCGCGGGGAGCACAGATACGCAGTATTTT
- - TRBJ2-1 TRBV19 CASQRLDSNNEQFF TGTGCCTCCCAACGTTTGGACAGTAATAATGAGCAGTTCTTC
TRBD1 - TRBJ1-2 TRBV7-3 CASSPGTGDYGYTF TGTGCCAGCAGCCCGGGGACAGGGGACTATGGCTACACCTTC
- - TRBJ1-6 TRBV19 CASSNSPLHF TGTGCCAGTAGTAATTCACCCCTCCACTTT
TRBD2 - TRBJ2-3 TRBV2 CASETSGARRDF TGTGCCAGCGAGACTAGCGGGGCCCGTAGGGATTTT
- - TRBJ2-1 TRBV30 CAWSLGEPGNEQFF TGTGCCTGGAGTTTAGGAGAGCCAGGGAATGAGCAGTTCTTC
- - TRBJ2-7 TRBV9 CASSVSPSASYEQYF TGTGCCAGCAGCGTATCTCCTAGCGCTTCCTACGAGCAGTACTTC
- - TRBJ2-5 TRBV7-9 CASSPQGEETQYF TGTGCCAGCAGCCCACAGGGAGAAGAGACCCAGTACTTC
- - TRBJ2-3 TRBV7-2 CASSPRGGGMRTDTQYF TGTGCCAGCAGCCCAAGGGGGGGCGGGATGCGCACAGATACGCAGTATTTT
- - TRBJ1-1 TRBV7-2 CASNSGPQGSKAFF TGTGCCAGCAACTCCGGCCCCCAGGGGTCGAAAGCTTTCTTT
- - TRBJ2-2 TRBV5-1 CASTIGAGPNTGELFF TGCGCCAGCACCATTGGGGCGGGTCCGAACACCGGGGAGCTGTTTTTT
TRBD2 - TRBJ2-5 TRBV5-1 CASSNWGLAIKTQYF TGCGCCAGCAGCAACTGGGGACTAGCGATAAAGACCCAGTACTTC
- - TRBJ1-5 TRBV6-6 CASSKSPGNQPQHF TGTGCCAGCAGTAAATCCCCTGGCAATCAGCCCCAGCATTTT
TRBD1 few TRBJ2-7 TRBV5-4 CASSQDRGPYEQYF TGTGCCAGCAGCCAGGACAGGGGCCCCTACGAGCAGTACTTC
- - TRBJ1-2 TRBV27 CASSLSLQGSYTF TGTGCCAGCAGTTTATCCCTCCAGGGTAGCTACACCTTC